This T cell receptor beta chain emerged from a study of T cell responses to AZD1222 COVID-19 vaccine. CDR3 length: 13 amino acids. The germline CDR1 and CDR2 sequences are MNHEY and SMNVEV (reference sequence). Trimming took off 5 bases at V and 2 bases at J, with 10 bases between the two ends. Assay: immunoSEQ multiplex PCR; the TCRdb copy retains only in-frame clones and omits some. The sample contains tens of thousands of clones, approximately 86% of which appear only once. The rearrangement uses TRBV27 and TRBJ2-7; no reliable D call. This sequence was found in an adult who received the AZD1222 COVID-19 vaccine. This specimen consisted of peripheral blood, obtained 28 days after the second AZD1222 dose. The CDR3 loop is CASSKADTYEQYF. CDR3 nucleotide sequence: TGTGCCAGCAGTAAGGCGGATACCTACGAGCAGTACTTC.